This TCR beta chain was obtained from a study of TIL therapy for anti-PD-1-resistant metastatic lung cancer. Trimming left V 6 bases short and J 11 bases short, with 16 bases between. The germline gives CDR1 MDHEN, CDR2 SYDVKM. The length of the CDR3 is 12 residues. This clone was counted a few times. Its antigen is as yet unknown. This was the immunoSEQ v3 assay. TCRdb's table, derived via immunoSEQ multiplex PCR, lists solely in-frame clones and lacks some. The sample has about 7,000 clones, about 65% seen once. Study-level findings and limits: Compared with baseline intratumoral T cells, expanded TIL cultures were more clonal and less diverse (6% vs 31%).

The time point here: pre-treatment sample, taken before nivolumab and TIL therapy. Pleural nodules or supraclavicular lymph nodes made up most of the excised metastases sampled. This clonotype was sampled from a person aged 25 to 85 with non-small cell lung cancer. The sample consisted of tumor tissue, taken at baseline. This rearrangement joins TRBV28 to TRBJ1-2; tentatively, D is TRBD1 (6 bases). CDR3 sequence reads: CASRVGGLWYTF. CDR3 DNA sequence: TGTGCCAGCAGGGTCGGGGGCTTGTGGTACACCTTC.